Each of the 7 T cell receptor beta chains below was sequenced from the same sample in a study of T-cell reconstitution after alpha-beta-depleted transplantation in children. This sample's TCRbeta library carried unique molecular identifier barcodes. TCRdb processed the PCR reads anew with MiXCR; each CDR3 protein has one entry. The profile covers hundreds of thousands of distinct CDR3 sequences, with around 15% appearing a single time and approximately 28% taken by the ten largest. This sample comprised PBMCs, mostly from graft donor cells, obtained 360 days after TCRalphabeta/CD19-depleted stem cell transplant. These receptors were obtained from a boy less than two years old who had a stem cell transplant for Wiskott-Aldrich syndrome, so the T cells may come from the graft donor.

This clonotype appeared a few times. The chain has TRBV12-3 or TRBV12-4 and TRBJ2-2; no clear D. This CDR3 region has 15 residues. Trimming removed 0 bases at V and 6 bases at J, with 11 bases between. The CDR3 DNA reads as TGTGCCAGCAGTTTAGCTCTACCCTGGCCCGGGGAGCTGTTTTTT. This sequence encodes CASSLALPWPGELFF.

The chain joins TRBV6-5 to TRBJ2-3, with 12 bases aligning to TRBD2. This CDR3 has 18 residues. Germline V gives CDR1 MNHEY, CDR2 SVGAGI. V dropped 2 bases and J dropped 1; count of bases not matched to a gene: 7. The CDR3 DNA sequence: TGTGCCAGCAGTTACCCGACTAGCGGGAGAGGCGGCACAGATACGCAGTATTTT. This encodes CASSYPTSGRGGTDTQYF.

The chain couples TRBV7-2 to TRBJ2-7; 8 nucleotides match TRBD2. The CDR3 totals 17 residues. Trimming removed 5 bases from V and 1 base from J; junction bases left unmatched: 13. Germline values: CDR1 SGHTA, CDR2 FQGNSA. CDR3 coding DNA: TGTGCCAGCAGCCAACGACCCGGGACTAGTCCTTCCTACGAGCAGTACTTC. Amino acid sequence: CASSQRPGTSPSYEQYF. Drawing the rest from reference TRBV7-2 and TRBJ2-7, the complete variable domain is GAGVSQSPSNKVTEKGKDVELRCDPISGHTALYWYRQSLGQGLEFLIYFQGNSAPDKSGLPSDRFSAERTGGSVSTLTIQRTQQEDSAVYLCASSQRPGTSPSYEQYFGPGTRLTVT.

The chain uses TRBV28 and TRBJ1-6, with 8 bases matching TRBD1. This CDR3 is 14 amino acids long. Germline V CDR1 and CDR2: MDHEN, SYDVKM. The ends lost 7 bases at V and 9 bases at J; junction bases unmatched: 8. DNA for the CDR3: TGTGCCAGCAACCTCGGACAGGGTAGTTCACCCCTCCACTTT. Protein: CASNLGQGSSPLHF. The full variable domain, rest sourced from reference TRBV28 and TRBJ1-6, is DVKVTQSSRYLVKRTGEKVFLECVQDMDHENMFWYRQDPGLGLRLIYFSYDVKMKEKGDIPEGYSVSREKKERFSLILESASTNQTSMYLCASNLGQGSSPLHFGNGTRLTVT.

V gene TRBV28 combines with J gene TRBJ1-2; 7 positions match TRBD1. Germline V lookup: CDR1 MDHEN, CDR2 SYDVKM. V was pared by 6 bases and J by 4 bases, with 11 bases of the junction left unmatched. The CDR3 is 15 amino acids. CDR3 sequence (DNA): TGTGCCAGCAGCCCCCCTCCGGGACAGACCTATGGCTACACCTTC. It translates to CASSPPPGQTYGYTF.

This clonotype has just a few counts. The chain combines TRBV30 with TRBJ1-5; perhaps TRBD1 as D (6 bases). The CDR3 has 16 residues. CDR1 is GTSNPN and CDR2 is SVGIG in the germline V gene (reference sequence). V gave up 2 bases and J gave up 1 base, with 15 bases separating them. The CDR3 DNA sequence: TGTGCCTGGAGTCGTCGAAGGGGGTCGAGCAATCAGCCCCAGCATTTT. Translating it yields CAWSRRRGSSNQPQHF.

This clonotype has just one count. This CDR3 reads CASSTSGRAGYEQYF. The CDR3 DNA sequence: TGTGCCAGCAGCACTAGCGGGAGGGCCGGCTACGAGCAGTACTTC. This rearrangement joins TRBV5-5 to TRBJ2-7; 13 positions agree with TRBD2. Germline loops: CDR1 SGHKS, CDR2 YYEKEE (reference sequence). Trimming at V came to 4 bases and at J to 3 bases, leaving 4 bases not matched to a gene. The CDR3 extends over 15 amino acids.